Below are 17 T cell receptor beta chains sequenced from a single sample in a study of T cells in women clearing cervical HPV infection. Clones were read by immunoSEQ multiplex PCR, and TCRdb kept only the in-frame ones, dropping some. The listing contains roughly 28,000 clones. Material: blood buffy coat. These receptors were collected from a woman aged 18 to 75 with a cervical HPV16 infection that either progressed to CIN3+ or cleared (not recorded which).

The sequenced CDR3 bases are TGCAGCGTTGAGGAAGACAGGGCCGGGGAG. It yields the protein CSVEEDRAGE. The complete CDR3 protein is CSVEEDRAGELFF. The V and J genes are TRBV29-1 and TRBJ2-2; 7 bases line up with TRBD1. The read falls 3 residues short of the CDR3 end, and the missing part is taken from the germline J gene. Trimming at V came to 3 bases and at J to 6 bases, leaving 4 bases not matched to a gene. Germline V gives CDR1 SQVTM, CDR2 ANQGSEA. CDR3 length equals 13 residues.

With respect to this clone: With the read ending 3 residues before the CDR3 end, the germline J gene is used to fill in that end. The rearrangement uses TRBV10-1 and TRBJ2-7; no firm D call. The CDR3 consists of 14 residues. Trimming took off 4 bases at V and 1 base at J, with 11 bases between the two ends. The germline CDR1 and CDR2 sequences are WNHNN and SYGVQD (reference sequence). The CDR3 loop reads CASSGRQDSYEQYF. The CDR3 bases that were read are TGCGCCAGCAGTGGCAGGCAGGATTCCTACGAG.

A remark on this clone: The CDR3 extends 3 residues past the end of the read, so its final part is completed from the germline J gene. The rearrangement links TRBV18 to TRBJ2-7; 10 bases fit TRBD1. J was trimmed by 3 bases and V by 2 bases; bases with no gene match: 1. The CDR3 sequence is 14 residues long. Germline V CDR1 and CDR2: KGHSH, LQKENI. The chain's CDR3 is CASSPGTGDYEQYF. CDR3 bases read: TGTGCCAGCTCACCAGGGACAGGGGACTACGAG.

Remarks on this clone: The read stops 3 residues short of the end of the CDR3; the missing end is completed from the germline J gene. This chain joins TRBV14 and TRBJ2-5, with TRBD2 identical over 10 bases. The trim removed 8 bases at V and 5 bases at J, leaving 11 bases unmatched. The V gene's germline CDR1 is SGHDN and CDR2 FVKESK. This CDR3 is 15 amino acids long. CDR3 DNA, as far as it was read: TGTGCCAGCGGCCCTCTACTAGCGGGGTTGGAGACC. This encodes CASGPLLAGLET. The CDR3 in full is CASGPLLAGLETQYF.

As regards this clone: The CDR3 is cut off 3 residues early in the read; its end comes from the germline J gene. The chain combines TRBV11-2 with TRBJ1-2; D unresolved. CDR3 length equals 13 residues. In germline, CDR1 is SGHAT, CDR2 FQNNGV. The CDR3 sequence is CASSPRVSEGYTF. The sequenced CDR3 bases are TGTGCCAGCAGCCCTCGGGTGTCCGAGGGC.

Details on this clone: Read sequence stops 3 residues before the CDR3 end, and the germline J gene provides the missing end. The rearrangement links TRBV18 to TRBJ1-5; TRBD1 matches 8 bases. In germline, CDR1 is KGHSH, CDR2 LQKENI. The V and J ends lost 2 bases and 6 bases, in that order; junction bases with no gene match: 6. This CDR3 has 15 residues. CDR3 sequence reads: CASSPAGQGGQPQHF. CDR3 DNA, as far as it was read: TGTGCCAGCTCACCAGCAGGACAGGGTGGTCAGCCC.

Comments on this clone: Coverage ceases 3 residues before the CDR3 finishes, and the germline J gene fills in the end. The chain uses TRBV7-2 and TRBJ1-2; possibly TRBD1 for D (6 bases). Germline V gene sequence: CDR1 SGHTA, CDR2 FQGNSA. This CDR3 is 14 amino acids long. The CDR3 loop reads CASSSGTPPWGYTF. The sequenced CDR3 bases are TGTGCCAGCAGCTCCGGGACACCCCCATGGGGC.

As regards this clone: The read halts 3 residues ahead of the CDR3 end, with the missing end drawn from the germline J gene. The rearrangement uses TRBV6-1 and TRBJ2-2; D may be TRBD1 (6 bases). The CDR3 sequence is 15 residues long. The germline gives CDR1 MNHNS, CDR2 SASEGT. Partial CDR3 DNA: TGTGCCAGCAGTGAGGGGTGGGGGCAGAACGAAAAG. As protein: CASSEGWGQNEK. The full CDR3 protein is CASSEGWGQNEKLFF.

To note about this clone: The read terminates 3 residues before the CDR3 end, so the remaining end is supplied by the germline J gene. This chain uses TRBV27 with TRBJ2-1; TRBD2 aligns across 10 bases. Germline assignment: CDR1 MNHEY and CDR2 SMNVEV (reference sequence). The CDR3 totals 14 residues. V lost 6 bases and J lost 8; bases outside the gene matches: 7. The CDR3 spells CASRSSGSRDEQFF. Incomplete CDR3 DNA: TGTGCCAGCAGGTCTAGCGGGAGTAGGGATGAG.

Concerning this clone itself: Read coverage stops 3 residues before the CDR3 terminus; the germline J gene supplies the remainder. This rearrangement joins TRBV14 to TRBJ1-1; D might be TRBD1 (6 bases). Looked up from germline, CDR1 is SGHDN and CDR2 is FVKESK. The V and J ends lost 1 base and 5 bases respectively, with 8 bases between them. The CDR3 consists of 13 residues. The CDR3 bases that were read are TGTGCCAGCAGCCAAGTTAGGGGGACTGAA. It translates to CASSQVRGTE. The full CDR3 protein reads CASSQVRGTEAFF.

With regard to this clone: The read ends 3 residues shy of where the CDR3 ends; the end is completed using the germline J gene. The V call is TRBV20-1, the J call TRBJ2-5, with a tentative D call TRBD1 (9 bases). CDR1 DFQATT and CDR2 SNEGSKA come from the germline V gene (reference sequence). This CDR3 comprises 19 residues. V dropped 1 base and J dropped 4 bases, with 28 bases sitting between them. The covered CDR3 bases are TGCAGTGCTAGAGGACAGGGGGTAGGGACTAGAGGGGGGATAGAGACC. Residues: CSARGQGVGTRGGIET. The whole CDR3 reads CSARGQGVGTRGGIETQYF.

As for this clone: Coverage ceases 3 residues before the CDR3 finishes, and the germline J gene fills in the end. V gene TRBV5-1 combines with J gene TRBJ2-2; D is unclear. Germline V gene data show CDR1 as SGHRS and CDR2 as YFSETQ. V shed 0 bases and J shed 6 bases, with 6 bases lying between them. This CDR3 is built from 13 residues. CDR3 DNA, as far as it was read: TGCGCCAGCAGCTTGGCCATCCCCGGGGAG. Its protein product is CASSLAIPGE. The whole CDR3 is CASSLAIPGELFF.

A word on this clone: Read coverage stops 3 residues before the CDR3 terminus; the germline J gene supplies the remainder. The genes are TRBV23-1 and TRBJ1-5; 12 bases line up with TRBD1. TRBV23-1 is reported as an ORF; its role is uncertain. The CDR3 totals 16 residues. The V and J ends lost 8 bases and 3 bases, in that order; junction bases with no gene match: 8. The DNA read from the CDR3 is TGCGCCAGCGGGGGGACAGGGGGCTCTCCCAATCAGCCC. Translation: CASGGTGGSPNQP. The CDR3 as a whole reads CASGGTGGSPNQPQHF.

Remarks on this clone: Coverage ceases 3 residues before the CDR3 finishes, and the germline J gene fills in the end. V usage is TRBV11-2 and J usage is TRBJ2-2; a possible D gene is TRBD1 (6 bases). The germline CDR1 and CDR2 sequences are SGHAT and FQNNGV. This CDR3 spans 12 amino acids. CDR3 bases read: TGTGCCAGCAGCTTAGACAGGGGTGAG. Its translation: CASSLDRGE. The entire CDR3 protein is CASSLDRGELFF.

Worth noting for this clone: The DNA ends 3 residues before the CDR3 does, and the rest of the CDR3 is filled in from the germline J gene. This rearrangement joins TRBV7-9 to TRBJ1-2; 9 nucleotides align to TRBD1. This CDR3 has 14 residues. Germline assignment: CDR1 SEHNR and CDR2 FQNEAQ (reference sequence). This CDR3 reads CASSWDRVPYDYTF. CDR3 bases read: TGTGCCAGCAGCTGGGACAGGGTCCCCTACGAC.

Concerning this clone itself: The CDR3 is cut off 3 residues early in the read; its end comes from the germline J gene. J is TRBJ1-5 and V is TRBV20-1; D is ambiguous. V was shortened by 0 bases and J by 1 base, with 13 bases between the two germline ends. CDR1 and CDR2 from the germline V gene are DFQATT and SNEGSKA (reference sequence). The CDR3 totals 16 residues. Incomplete CDR3 DNA: TGCAGTGCTAGAGATAACATTCCCGAGAGCAATCAGCCC. It codes for CSARDNIPESNQP. The full CDR3 reads CSARDNIPESNQPQHF.

About this clone: The read comes to an end 3 residues before the CDR3 does, leaving the germline J gene to fill in the end. This chain uses TRBV7-9 with TRBJ2-3; D is perhaps TRBD1 (6 bases). This CDR3 contains 14 residues. The germline V gene has CDR1 SEHNR and CDR2 FQNEAQ (reference sequence). V was cut by 5 bases and J by 3 bases, with 12 bases left in between. CDR3 DNA (partial): TGTGCCAGCAGCCTAGGACAGAGGACAGATACG. This encodes CASSLGQRTDT. The entire CDR3 sequence reads CASSLGQRTDTQYF.